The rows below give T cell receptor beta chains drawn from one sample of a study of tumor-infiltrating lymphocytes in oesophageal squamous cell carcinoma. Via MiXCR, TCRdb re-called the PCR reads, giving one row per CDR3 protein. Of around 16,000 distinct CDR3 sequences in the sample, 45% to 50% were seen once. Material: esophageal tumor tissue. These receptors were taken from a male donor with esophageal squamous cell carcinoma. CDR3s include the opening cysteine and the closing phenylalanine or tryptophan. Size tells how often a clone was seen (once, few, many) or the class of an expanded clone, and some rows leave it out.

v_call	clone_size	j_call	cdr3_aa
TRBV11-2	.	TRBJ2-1	CASRGTSGLHNEQFF
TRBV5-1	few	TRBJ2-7	CASSSDLGNYEQYF
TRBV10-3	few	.	CAIGRQISTEQYF
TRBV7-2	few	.	CASSSRREQYF
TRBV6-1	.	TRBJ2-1	CASSFYGSDNEQFF
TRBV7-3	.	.	CASSLNRGETQYF
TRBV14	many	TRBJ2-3	CASSQDPATSSTDTQYF
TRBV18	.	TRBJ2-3	CASSPLSSSTDTQYF
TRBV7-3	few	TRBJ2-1	CASSLLPGLGRDEQFF
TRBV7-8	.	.	CASSSPSLTGYETQYF
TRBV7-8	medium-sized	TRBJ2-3	CASSPSLRLWGDTQYF
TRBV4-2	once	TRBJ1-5	CASSQESGGRQPQHF
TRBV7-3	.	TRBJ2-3	CASSLSLDNTGELYF
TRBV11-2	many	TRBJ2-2	CASSSRDLNTGELFF
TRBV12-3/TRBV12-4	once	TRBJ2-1	CASSLNGLAGYNEQFF
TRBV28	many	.	CASVAGVLTYNEQYF
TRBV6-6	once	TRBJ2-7	CASIPLGDRGRYEQYF
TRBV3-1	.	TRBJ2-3	CASSQDSFGQGTDTQYF
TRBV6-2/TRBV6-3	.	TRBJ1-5	CASIVGLYNQPQHF
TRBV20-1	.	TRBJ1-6	CSAAGSGYNSPLHF
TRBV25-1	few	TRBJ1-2	CASKSVYGYTF
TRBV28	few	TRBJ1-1	CASSLDRGEDAPPKSEAFF
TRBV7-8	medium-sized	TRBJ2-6	CASSRTGTSGANVLTF
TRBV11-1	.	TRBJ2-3	CASRISSGTTPQYF
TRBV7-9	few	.	CASSTSNYEQYF
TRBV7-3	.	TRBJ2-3	CASSLNPRLPGDTQYF
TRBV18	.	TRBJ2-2	CASSPLSPSNTGELFF
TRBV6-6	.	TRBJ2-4	CVSRLQGFTYNEQYF
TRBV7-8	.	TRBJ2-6	CASSPGPFNVLTF
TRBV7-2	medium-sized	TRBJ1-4	CASSFQGSNEKLFF
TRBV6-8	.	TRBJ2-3	CASSFERGSTDTQYF
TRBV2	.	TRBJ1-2	CASSEREGISYGYTF
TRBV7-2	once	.	CASSNRLAGSSYEQYF
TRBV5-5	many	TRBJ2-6	CASSLTGESGLHLRF
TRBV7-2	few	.	CASSYKREGRYEQFF
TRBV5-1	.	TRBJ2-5	CASSLAGAGQETQYF
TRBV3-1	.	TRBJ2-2	CASSQVGGELFF
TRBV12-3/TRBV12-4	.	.	CASSTPLSGGSYEQFF
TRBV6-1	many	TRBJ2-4	CASSELRDDSQYF
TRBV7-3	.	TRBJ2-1	CASSSGTGIENEQFF
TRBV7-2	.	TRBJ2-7	CASSSRLAFTDTQYF
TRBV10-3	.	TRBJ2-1	CAISVVGSNEQFF
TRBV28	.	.	CASSFLGTLQETQYF
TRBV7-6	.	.	CASSLARTGGQETQYF
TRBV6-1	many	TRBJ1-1	CASSTGSTEAFF
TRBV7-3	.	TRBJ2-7	CASSPVPGTSEQYF